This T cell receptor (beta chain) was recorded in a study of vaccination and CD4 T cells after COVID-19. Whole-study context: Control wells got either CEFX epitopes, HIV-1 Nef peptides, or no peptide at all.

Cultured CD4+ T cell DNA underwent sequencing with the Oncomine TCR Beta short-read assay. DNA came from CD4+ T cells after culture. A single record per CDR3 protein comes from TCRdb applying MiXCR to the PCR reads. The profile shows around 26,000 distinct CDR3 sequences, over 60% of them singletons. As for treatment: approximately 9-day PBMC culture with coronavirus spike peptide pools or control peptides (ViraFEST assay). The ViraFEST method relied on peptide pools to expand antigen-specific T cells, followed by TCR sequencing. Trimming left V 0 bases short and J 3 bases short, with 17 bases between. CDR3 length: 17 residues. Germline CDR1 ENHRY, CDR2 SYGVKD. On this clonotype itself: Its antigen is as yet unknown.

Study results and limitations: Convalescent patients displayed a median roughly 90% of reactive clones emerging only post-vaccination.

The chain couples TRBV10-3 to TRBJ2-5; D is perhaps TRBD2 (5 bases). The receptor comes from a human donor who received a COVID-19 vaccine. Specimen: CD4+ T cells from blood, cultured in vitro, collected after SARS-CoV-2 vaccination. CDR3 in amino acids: CAISESTVSGKKETQYF. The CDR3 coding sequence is TGTGCCATCAGTGAGTCGACTGTCAGCGGAAAGAAAGAGACCCAGTACTTC.